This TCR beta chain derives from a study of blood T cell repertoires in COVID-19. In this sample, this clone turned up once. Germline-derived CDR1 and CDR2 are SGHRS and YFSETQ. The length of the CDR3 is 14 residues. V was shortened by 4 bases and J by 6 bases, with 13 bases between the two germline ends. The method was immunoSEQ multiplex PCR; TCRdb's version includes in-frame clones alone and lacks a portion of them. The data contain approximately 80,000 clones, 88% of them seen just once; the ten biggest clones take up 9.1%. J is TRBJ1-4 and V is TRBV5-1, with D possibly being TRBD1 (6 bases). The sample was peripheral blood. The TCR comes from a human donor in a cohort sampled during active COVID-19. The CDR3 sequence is CASSVQGVDEKLFF. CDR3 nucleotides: TGCGCCAGCAGCGTACAGGGAGTTGATGAAAAACTGTTTTTT.